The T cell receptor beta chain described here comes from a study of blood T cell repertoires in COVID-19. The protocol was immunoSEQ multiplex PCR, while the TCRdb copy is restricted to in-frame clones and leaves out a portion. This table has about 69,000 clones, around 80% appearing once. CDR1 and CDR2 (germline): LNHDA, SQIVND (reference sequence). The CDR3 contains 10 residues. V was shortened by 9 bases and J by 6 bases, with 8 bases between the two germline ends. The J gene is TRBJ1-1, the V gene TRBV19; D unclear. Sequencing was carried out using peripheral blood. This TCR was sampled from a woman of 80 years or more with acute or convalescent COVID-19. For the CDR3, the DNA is TGTGCCAGCAGACTCTCTGAAGCTTTCTTT. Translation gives CASRLSEAFF. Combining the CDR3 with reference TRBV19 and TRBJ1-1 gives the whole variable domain DGGITQSPKYLFRKEGQNVTLSCEQNLNHDAMYWYRQDPGQGLRLIYYSQIVNDFQKGDIAEGYSVSREKKESFPLTVTSAQKNPTAFYLCASRLSEAFFGQGTRLTVV.